These 26 T cell receptor beta chains came from one sample sequenced in a study of blood T cells in healthy people across ages. Using a J-beta primer mix together with a sample-barcoded 5' primer, a second PCR was run for roughly 6 to 12 cycles. TCRdb fed the 5' RACE reads into MiXCR, producing one record per CDR3 protein. This sample has 980,000 or so distinct CDR3 sequences; roughly 43% occur once, and the top ten carry around 15%. Material: blood. Every receptor here comes from a man in his thirties or forties in good health.

This clonotype was counted a few times. The CDR3 loop is CASSIDRAYGYTF. DNA for the CDR3: TGTGCCAGCAGCATCGACAGGGCTTATGGCTACACCTTC. The chain uses TRBV11-3 and TRBJ1-2; 7 bases are a match to TRBD1. This CDR3 has 13 residues. Germline CDR1 reads SGHNT; CDR2 reads YENEEA. Trimming took 5 bases from V and 5 from J; bases not matched to a gene: 5. Based on the CDR3 plus reference TRBV11-3 and TRBJ1-2, the full variable domain is EAGVVQSPRYKIIEKKQPVAFWCNPISGHNTLYWYLQNLGQGPELLIRYENEEAVDDSQLPKDRFSAERLKGVDSTLKIQPAELGDSAVYLCASSIDRAYGYTFGSGTRLTVV.

Here the CDR3 reads CASSFDRAGGTDTQYF. CDR3 coding DNA: TGTGCCAGCAGCTTCGACAGGGCAGGGGGGACAGATACGCAGTATTTT. The chain joins TRBV3-1 to TRBJ2-3; TRBD1 might be the D (7 bases). The germline V gene encodes CDR1 LGHDT and CDR2 YNNKEL (reference sequence). The CDR3 is 16 amino acids. V was pared by 5 bases and J by 3 bases, with 18 bases between.

This clonotype was counted a few times. This sequence may be a read error, since a much larger clone differs from it by one base. The chain has TRBV9 and TRBJ2-7; TRBD1 matches 9 bases. V lost 3 bases, J lost 4 bases, and 5 bases stayed unmatched. The CDR3 extends over 14 amino acids. Germline loops: CDR1 SGDLS, CDR2 YYNGEE. The CDR3 coding sequence is TGTGCCAGCAGCGAGGTGGGACAGGGTTACGAGCAGTACTTC. Translation: CASSEVGQGYEQYF.

The CDR3, as DNA: TGTGCCAGCAGTTGGGTGGACAGTCGCGCCTACGAGCAGTACTTC. Its protein is CASSWVDSRAYEQYF. The rearrangement uses TRBV12-3 or TRBV12-4 and TRBJ2-7, with D perhaps TRBD1 (6 bases). Trimming removed 4 bases at V and 2 bases at J, with 15 bases between. The CDR3 has 15 residues.

The gene calls are TRBV7-8 and TRBJ2-3; 10 positions match TRBD2. V lost 4 bases and J lost 5; bases outside the gene matches: 15. The CDR3 sequence is 18 residues long. Looked up from germline, CDR1 is SGHVS and CDR2 is FQNEAQ. CDR3 nucleotide sequence: TGTGCCAGCAGCTCCTGGGAGACAGCGGGGGGGCTGCTAGATACGCAGTATTTT. It is translated as CASSSWETAGGLLDTQYF.

In this sample, this clonotype turned up once. The chain joins TRBV5-1 to TRBJ1-5; possible D gene TRBD1, 6 bases. The J call is doubtful: the DNA matches TRBJ2-3 better. Germline V CDR1 and CDR2: SGHRS, YFSETQ. The CDR3 covers 15 residues. Here the CDR3 DNA reads TGCGCCAGCAGCTTGGATGGACAGAGTAATCAGCCCCAGTATTTT. Its protein product is CASSLDGQSNQPQYF.

There are a few counts of this clonotype. This chain uses TRBV7-9 with TRBJ2-1; 14 nucleotides align to TRBD2. V was pared by 4 bases and J by 2 bases, with 7 bases of the junction left unmatched. Germline V gene lookup returns CDR1 SEHNR and CDR2 FQNEAQ (reference sequence). This CDR3 spans 18 amino acids. The CDR3 protein is CASSWRTSGGRTYNEQFF. DNA for the CDR3: TGTGCCAGCAGCTGGCGGACTAGCGGGGGGAGGACCTACAATGAGCAGTTCTTC.

The chain is built from TRBV7-2 and TRBJ1-5, with 7 bases that match TRBD1. The CDR3 is made up of 14 amino acids. Trimming took 5 bases from V and 3 from J; bases not matched to a gene: 4. Germline V CDR1 and CDR2: SGHTA, FQGNSA. The CDR3: CASSPQGHNQPQHF. The CDR3, as DNA: TGTGCCAGCAGCCCACAGGGGCACAATCAGCCCCAGCATTTT.

V and J are TRBV6-2 or TRBV6-3 and TRBJ1-2; TRBD1 aligns across 7 bases. This CDR3 is 14 amino acids long. Germline lookup yields CDR1 MNHEY and CDR2 SVGEGT. With 1 base clipped from V and 6 bases from J, the junction kept 5 bases outside the gene matches. As DNA, the CDR3 is TGTGCCAGCAGTTACTTGACAGGGCGGAATGGCTACACCTTC. Its translation is CASSYLTGRNGYTF.

The chain combines TRBV9 with TRBJ2-2, with 8 bases aligning to TRBD2. The CDR3 loop spans 13 amino acids. Germline CDR1 and CDR2: SGDLS and YYNGEE. Unmatched junction bases numbered 4, after V lost 7 bases and J lost 5 bases. This CDR3 reads CASESGSTGELFF. CDR3 nucleotide sequence: TGTGCCAGCGAAAGCGGGAGTACCGGGGAGCTGTTTTTT.

For the CDR3, the DNA is TGTGCCAGCAGTTTAAGAGGTTGGGGGTACCAAGAGACCCAGTACTTC. Translating gives CASSLRGWGYQETQYF. V usage is TRBV27 and J usage is TRBJ2-5, with D perhaps being TRBD1 or TRBD2 (5 bases each). Trimming cost V 2 bases and J 0 bases, with 13 bases left between them. Per the germline V gene, CDR1 is MNHEY and CDR2 is SMNVEV (reference sequence). This CDR3 has 16 residues.

V and J are TRBV27 and TRBJ2-7, with 10 bases fitting TRBD1. The J segment lost 2 bases and the V segment lost 4 bases, leaving 5 bases of the junction unmatched. The CDR3 runs to 15 residues. Germline CDR1 is MNHEY and CDR2 is SMNVEV (reference sequence). In nucleotides, the CDR3 is TGTGCCAGCAGTTCTCCCGGGACAGGGGCCTACGAGCAGTACTTC. This gives the protein CASSSPGTGAYEQYF.

V usage is TRBV29-1 and J usage is TRBJ1-6; the D is unclear. V was trimmed by 4 bases and J by 0 bases, leaving 4 bases between them. This CDR3 spans 13 amino acids. The germline V gene has CDR1 SQVTM and CDR2 ANQGSEA. CDR3 coding DNA: TGCAGCGTTGCGAGCTCCTATAATTCACCCCTCCACTTT. Amino acids: CSVASSYNSPLHF.

This rearrangement joins TRBV13 to TRBJ2-3, with D maybe TRBD2 (5 bases). The CDR3 loop spans 15 amino acids. Trimming shortened V by 4 bases and J by 6 bases, and 17 bases separated the two germline ends. Germline V gives CDR1 PRHDT, CDR2 FYEKMQ (reference sequence). The CDR3 DNA is TGTGCCAGCAGCTCAAACGGGCTAGCCGAGGATACGCAGTATTTT. Translating it yields CASSSNGLAEDTQYF.

This clonotype was counted only a few times. The genes are TRBV6-5 and TRBJ2-4, with D maybe TRBD1 (6 bases). The J call is doubtful: the DNA matches TRBJ2-7 better. Germline V gene lookup returns CDR1 MNHEY and CDR2 SVGAGI. The CDR3 has 14 amino acids. CDR3 sequence: CASQLTGAAYEQYF. DNA of the CDR3: TGTGCCAGCCAATTGACAGGCGCCGCCTACGAGCAGTACTTC.

This sequence joins TRBV12-3 or TRBV12-4 and TRBJ1-2; TRBD1 is a possible D gene (6 bases). This CDR3 contains 14 residues. V was shortened by 2 bases and J by 8 bases, with 15 bases between the two germline ends. The CDR3 here is CASSLRGEGGGYTF. The CDR3 nucleotides are TGTGCCAGCAGTTTACGAGGTGAAGGGGGAGGCTACACCTTC.

V is TRBV30 and J is TRBJ2-4, with D perhaps matching TRBD1 or TRBD2 (5 bases each). The last part of the DNA fits TRBJ2-7 better; the J call may be wrong. The CDR3 has 12 amino acids. CDR1 is GTSNPN, CDR2 SVGIG, per germline (reference sequence). In DNA, the CDR3 is TGTGCCACCGGGGCAAGCGGCTACGAGCAGTACTTC. The encoded protein is CATGASGYEQYF.

This chain links TRBV7-2 with TRBJ2-3; 9 bases match TRBD2. The V gene end was trimmed by 7 bases and the J gene end by 4 bases; junction bases not matched to a gene: 12. Germline values: CDR1 SGHTA, CDR2 FQGNSA. CDR3 length: 16 amino acids. The CDR3 bases are TGTGCCAGCAACCCAAGAGGGACTAGCAGCGCAGATACGCAGTATTTT. Translated: CASNPRGTSSADTQYF. Complete variable domain (other parts from reference TRBV7-2 and TRBJ2-3): GAGVSQSPSNKVTEKGKDVELRCDPISGHTALYWYRQSLGQGLEFLIYFQGNSAPDKSGLPSDRFSAERTGGSVSTLTIQRTQQEDSAVYLCASNPRGTSSADTQYFGPGTRLTVL.

The chain is built from TRBV6-5 and TRBJ1-2, with TRBD1 matching 11 bases. The V gene's germline CDR1 is MNHEY and CDR2 SVGAGI. The CDR3 is made up of 15 amino acids. Trimming at V came to 6 bases and at J to 7 bases, leaving 10 bases not matched to a gene. CDR3 in amino acids: CASRLRTGGGGGYTF. In nucleotides, the CDR3 is TGTGCCAGCAGACTACGGACAGGGGGCGGAGGTGGCTACACCTTC.

CDR3 DNA sequence: TGTGCCTGGAGTGTAACGTCGGGGGATGAGCAGTTCTTC. As protein: CAWSVTSGDEQFF. The rearrangement links TRBV30 to TRBJ2-1, with D possibly TRBD2 on 6 matching bases. This CDR3 is built from 13 residues. CDR1 is GTSNPN and CDR2 is SVGIG in the germline V gene (reference sequence). The V end lost 0 bases, the J end lost 8 bases, and 11 bases lay between the germline ends.

The DNA of the CDR3 is TGTGCCAGCAGTTCTCCGGGACGCTCGGGCACAGATACGCAGTATTTT. Residues: CASSSPGRSGTDTQYF. This sequence joins TRBV12-3 or TRBV12-4 and TRBJ2-3; D assignment may be TRBD1 or TRBD2 (5 bases each). Trimming stripped 4 bases from V and 1 base from J, with 15 bases between. This CDR3 is built from 16 residues.

This chain links TRBV7-9 with TRBJ2-6, with TRBD1 matching 8 bases. Trimming at V came to 2 bases and at J to 1 base, leaving 7 bases not matched to a gene. The V gene's germline CDR1 is SEHNR and CDR2 FQNEAQ (reference sequence). The CDR3 is made up of 18 amino acids. This chain's CDR3 is CASSLQGASSSGANVLTF. CDR3 bases: TGTGCCAGCAGCTTACAGGGGGCTTCGAGTTCTGGGGCCAACGTCCTGACTTTC. The full variable domain, rest sourced from reference TRBV7-9 and TRBJ2-6, is DTGVSQNPRHKITKRGQNVTFRCDPISEHNRLYWYRQTLGQGPEFLTYFQNEAQLEKSRLLSDRFSAERPKGSFSTLEIQRTEQGDSAMYLCASSLQGASSSGANVLTFGAGSRLTVL.

This clonotype was counted many times. CDR3: CASSPSYEQYF. In DNA form, the CDR3 reads TGTGCCAGCAGCCCTTCCTACGAGCAGTACTTC. The J gene is TRBJ2-7, the V gene TRBV12-3 or TRBV12-4; no clear D gene. This CDR3 contains 11 residues. Between the trimmed V and J ends, which lost 6 bases and 1 base, there was a span of 4 bases.

As for this clonotype: An end of the junction does not agree with germline; a read error may underlie this. V and J are TRBV4-1 and TRBJ1-5; D is perhaps TRBD1 (5 bases). This CDR3 region has 18 residues. CDR1 is MGHRA and CDR2 is YSYEKL in the germline V gene. Here the CDR3 DNA reads TGCGCCGGCAGCCATATAATGGCAGGGCGGTTTAGCAATCAGCCCCAGCATTTT. This encodes CAGSHIMAGRFSNQPQHF.

The chain recombines TRBV6-5 with TRBJ1-1; the D gene is possibly TRBD1 (5 bases). The CDR3 covers 14 residues. From germline, CDR1 is MNHEY and CDR2 SVGAGI. Trimming pared 6 bases from V and 7 bases from J, leaving 18 bases between. This chain's CDR3 is CASSSPGRAGEAFF. In DNA, the CDR3 is TGTGCCAGCAGCTCCCCGGGACGCGCAGGTGAAGCTTTCTTT.

This chain joins TRBV5-6 and TRBJ2-6, with D possibly TRBD1 on 5 matching bases. V was clipped by 2 bases and J by 4 bases, with 19 bases between them. This CDR3 has 18 residues. CDR1 and CDR2 from the germline V gene are SGHDT and YYEEEE. Here the CDR3 reads CASSFVDIRLTGANVLTF. CDR3 DNA: TGTGCCAGCAGCTTTGTGGACATTCGCCTGACAGGGGCCAACGTCCTGACTTTC.